The entry that follows covers one T cell receptor beta chain sequence. Its antigen remains unidentified. At one boundary the junction diverges from the germline segment, which might be a read error. The CDR3 is 15 amino acids. Germline V CDR1 and CDR2: SQVTM, ANQGSEA. This sample stems from a study of tumor and adjacent non-tumor tissue in lung cancer. Study findings and constraints: Top 100 clones took a larger repertoire share in normal lung. TCR diversity was significantly greater in tumor than normal lung tissue.

TCRbeta libraries were built with three rounds of nested PCR, modified from ARM-PCR. TCRdb analysed the multiplex PCR reads with MiXCR anew, one entry per CDR3 protein. The sample has under 80,000 distinct CDR3 sequences, roughly three quarters seen once. This sample's RNA came from whole unsorted tissue. This non-tumor lung sample came from over 3 cm beyond the tumor edge. This sequence originates from a man aged 55 to 70 with non-small cell lung cancer. Sequencing was performed on distant non-tumor lung tissue. This chain joins TRBV29-1 and TRBJ2-5; 7 bases fit TRBD2. CDR3 amino acids: CGVLSRASGQETQYF. The CDR3 bases are TGCGGCGTCCTCTCACGGGCTAGCGGACAAGAGACCCAGTACTTC.